The 24 T cell receptor beta chains below were found in one sample sequenced in a study of radiotherapy plus CTLA-4 blockade in lung cancer. TCRdb's table, derived via immunoSEQ multiplex PCR, lists solely in-frame clones and lacks some. The repertoire holds some 66,000 clones, with over 80% as singletons. The sequenced sample was peripheral blood, obtained from a patient treated with radiotherapy plus ipilimumab. These receptor sequences come from a human donor with non-small cell lung cancer who had a partial response to radiotherapy plus ipilimumab.

The rearrangement uses TRBV4-2 and TRBJ2-1; D unresolved. V was trimmed by 0 bases and J by 10 bases, leaving 10 bases between them. CDR3 length: 13 residues. CDR1 LGHNA and CDR2 YNFKEQ come from the germline V gene. The CDR3 reads CASSQELPSEQFF. For the CDR3, the DNA is TGTGCCAGCAGCCAAGAGTTACCAAGCGAGCAGTTCTTC.

The chain links TRBV4-2 to TRBJ2-2, with TRBD2 as a possible D gene (6 bases). V was cut by 0 bases and J by 2 bases, with 13 bases left in between. The germline CDR1 and CDR2 sequences are LGHNA and YNFKEQ. CDR3 length equals 17 residues. Here the CDR3 reads CASSQDPLARNTGELFF. The CDR3 DNA is TGTGCCAGCAGCCAAGATCCCCTAGCGAGAAACACCGGGGAGCTGTTTTTT.

This clone has more than one count but fewer than ten. This chain connects TRBV29-1 to TRBJ1-2; tentative D call: TRBD1 (5 bases). The CDR3 is made up of 15 amino acids. Germline CDR1 SQVTM, CDR2 ANQGSEA. Trimming pared 3 bases from V and 3 bases from J, leaving 17 bases between. The CDR3 spells CSVDEEGLVDYGYTF. The CDR3 DNA is TGCAGCGTTGACGAAGAGGGACTCGTGGACTATGGCTACACCTTC.

This clone has a single count. The chain joins TRBV5-1 to TRBJ2-1; 8 nucleotides agree with TRBD2. Looked up from germline, CDR1 is SGHRS and CDR2 is YFSETQ. The CDR3 length is 16 residues. V was pared by 2 bases and J by 2 bases, with 6 bases of the junction left unmatched. In nucleotides, the CDR3 is TGCGCCAGCAGCTTTGTCGGGAGGGGACCCTACAATGAGCAGTTCTTC. Residues: CASSFVGRGPYNEQFF.

This rearrangement joins TRBV5-1 to TRBJ2-1, with D possibly TRBD1 on 7 matching bases. Germline assignment: CDR1 SGHRS and CDR2 YFSETQ. The V end lost 5 bases, the J end lost 2 bases, and 14 bases lay between the germline ends. The CDR3 totals 15 residues. Here the CDR3 DNA reads TGCGCCAGCAGAGGGGGCGGGAACACCTACAATGAGCAGTTCTTC. Translating gives CASRGGGNTYNEQFF. Using reference TRBV5-1 and TRBJ2-1 for the parts outside the CDR3, the full variable domain is KAGVTQTPRYLIKTRGQQVTLSCSPISGHRSVSWYQQTPGQGLQFLFEYFSETQRNKGNFPGRFSGRQFSNSRSEMNVSTLELGDSALYLCASRGGGNTYNEQFFGPGTRLTVL.

Comment on this clone: One end of the junction varies from germline; a read error may be responsible. The genes are TRBV9 and TRBJ2-1; 10 bases match TRBD2. Germline CDR1 is SGDLS and CDR2 is YYNGEE. The CDR3 sequence is 12 residues long. For the CDR3, the DNA is TGTGCCAGTTCCCCAGCGGGAGGGCCCCCGCTCTTC. Translating gives CASSPAGGPPLF. The full variable domain, completed using reference TRBV9 and TRBJ2-1, is DSGVTQTPKHLITATGQRVTLRCSPRSGDLSVYWYQQSLDQGLQFLIQYYNGEERAKGNILERFSAQQFPDLHSELNLSSLELGDSALYFCASSPAGGPPLFGPGTRLTVL.

CDR3 nucleotide sequence: TGTGCCAGCAGCGCCGGGACTAGCGCGGTCAATGAGCAGTTCTTC. Amino acid sequence: CASSAGTSAVNEQFF. V usage is TRBV9 and J usage is TRBJ2-1; 10 nucleotides agree with TRBD2. The trim removed 3 bases at V and 6 bases at J, leaving 6 bases unmatched. CDR1 and CDR2 from the germline V gene are SGDLS and YYNGEE. The CDR3 has 15 amino acids.

The chain is built from TRBV11-2 and TRBJ2-5; tentative D call: TRBD2 (5 bases). Trimming stripped 5 bases from V and 4 bases from J, with 17 bases between. CDR3 length: 15 residues. Germline loops: CDR1 SGHAT, CDR2 FQNNGV. CDR3 residues: CASSLQLGGSETQYF. The CDR3 DNA sequence: TGTGCCAGCAGCCTCCAACTAGGTGGGTCAGAGACCCAGTACTTC.

This clone was recorded a few times. The V call is TRBV4-1, the J call TRBJ1-2; 10 nucleotides align to TRBD1. V dropped 2 bases and J dropped 3; count of bases not matched to a gene: 3. Germline values: CDR1 MGHRA, CDR2 YSYEKL. The CDR3 totals 15 residues. CDR3 in DNA: TGCGCCAGCAGCCAATCCGGGACAGGGGACTATGGCTACACCTTC. The encoded protein is CASSQSGTGDYGYTF.

The rearrangement uses TRBV2 and TRBJ2-7, with D uncertain. Germline V lookup: CDR1 SNHLY, CDR2 FYNNEI. V lost 4 bases to trimming and J lost 2 bases, with 9 bases between them. CDR3 length: 13 residues. CDR3 protein: CASSVLQTYEQYF. The CDR3 region has the DNA TGTGCCAGCAGTGTGCTACAGACCTACGAGCAGTACTTC.

The J gene is TRBJ2-7, the V gene TRBV29-1, with TRBD2 matching over 11 bases. The CDR3 spans 14 residues. V was pared by 4 bases and J by 6 bases, with 8 bases of the junction left unmatched. CDR1 and CDR2 from the germline V gene are SQVTM and ANQGSEA. The CDR3 here is CSVVIAGGPGEQYF. The CDR3 DNA follows: TGCAGCGTTGTGATAGCGGGAGGGCCGGGCGAGCAGTACTTC.

The genes are TRBV18 and TRBJ2-3, with D perhaps matching TRBD1 (5 bases). Germline V lookup: CDR1 KGHSH, CDR2 LQKENI. The CDR3 has 13 amino acids. The ends were cut back, 6 bases at V and 7 bases at J, with 14 bases in the middle. The CDR3 region is CASSPNKGNTQYF. As DNA, the CDR3 is TGTGCCAGCTCGCCCAATAAGGGGAATACGCAGTATTTT. The complete variable domain, with remaining parts taken from reference TRBV18 and TRBJ2-3, reads NAGVMQNPRHLVRRRGQEARLRCSPMKGHSHVYWYRQLPEEGLKFMVYLQKENIIDESGMPKERFSAEFPKEGPSILRIQQVVRGDSAAYFCASSPNKGNTQYFGPGTRLTVL.

This clone was seen more than once but under ten times. V is TRBV19 and J is TRBJ1-4; no clear D gene. The CDR3 is made up of 13 amino acids. The germline V gene encodes CDR1 LNHDA and CDR2 SQIVND (reference sequence). Between the trimmed V and J ends, which lost 7 bases and 4 bases, there was a span of 10 bases. In DNA, the CDR3 is TGTGCCAGTAAGAACCAGCGTAATGAAAAACTGTTTTTT. This codes for CASKNQRNEKLFF. The full variable domain, completed using reference TRBV19 and TRBJ1-4, is DGGITQSPKYLFRKEGQNVTLSCEQNLNHDAMYWYRQDPGQGLRLIYYSQIVNDFQKGDIAEGYSVSREKKESFPLTVTSAQKNPTAFYLCASKNQRNEKLFFGSGTQLSVL.

This chain links TRBV5-1 with TRBJ1-1; 7 nucleotides agree with TRBD1. Per germline, CDR1 SGHRS and CDR2 YFSETQ. The CDR3 length is 13 residues. V shed 4 bases and J 7 bases; nucleotides not matched to a gene: 7. CDR3 loop: CASSGQEGSEAFF. CDR3 coding DNA: TGCGCCAGCAGCGGACAGGAAGGGAGTGAAGCTTTCTTT.

The V call is TRBV2, the J call TRBJ2-2, with D possibly matching TRBD1 (6 bases). Trimming stripped 5 bases from V and 0 bases from J, with 10 bases between. Germline CDR1 and CDR2: SNHLY and FYNNEI. This CDR3 has 15 amino acids. CDR3 residues: CASSTWGPNTGELFF. Here the CDR3 DNA reads TGTGCCAGCAGTACATGGGGGCCGAACACCGGGGAGCTGTTTTTT. Complete variable domain (other parts from reference TRBV2 and TRBJ2-2): EPEVTQTPSHQVTQMGQEVILRCVPISNHLYFYWYRQILGQKVEFLVSFYNNEISEKSEIFDDQFSVERPDGSNFTLKIRSTKLEDSAMYFCASSTWGPNTGELFFGEGSRLTVL.

The V gene is TRBV18, the J gene TRBJ2-7; TRBD2 agrees at 9 bases. Looked up from germline, CDR1 is KGHSH and CDR2 is LQKENI. Trimming at V came to 4 bases and at J to 7 bases, leaving 11 bases not matched to a gene. The CDR3 loop spans 15 amino acids. The DNA of the CDR3 is TGTGCCAGCTCACGAGGGCTAGCGGGACCCTTAGAGCAGTACTTC. Encoded protein: CASSRGLAGPLEQYF.

The genes are TRBV29-1 and TRBJ2-1; TRBD2 might be the D (6 bases). Germline CDR1 is SQVTM and CDR2 is ANQGSEA. The CDR3 is 12 residues long. V lost 6 bases, J lost 10 bases, and 16 bases lay in between. The DNA of the CDR3 is TGCAGCGTCGGACTGCCTGGGAGGGAGCAGTTCTTC. This codes for CSVGLPGREQFF.

The chain links TRBV7-2 to TRBJ2-1; TRBD1 agrees at 7 bases. Germline-derived CDR1 and CDR2 are SGHTA and FQGNSA. After removal of 0 bases from V and 5 bases from J, the junction contained 7 bases not matched to a gene. CDR3 length: 16 residues. The chain's CDR3 is CASSLALGTVDNEQFF. In nucleotides, the CDR3 is TGTGCCAGCAGCTTAGCACTCGGGACAGTTGACAATGAGCAGTTCTTC.

The CDR3 protein is CATSRGGQALGEQYF. In DNA form, the CDR3 reads TGTGCCACCAGCAGAGGGGGACAGGCCCTCGGCGAGCAGTACTTC. The chain joins TRBV15 to TRBJ2-7; 8 nucleotides match TRBD1. The CDR3 consists of 15 residues. In germline, CDR1 is LNHNV, CDR2 YYDKDF (reference sequence). J was trimmed by 6 bases and V by 1 base; bases with no gene match: 8.

This clone showed up just once. The CDR3 region is CASNVGRGSRANQPQHF. The DNA for the CDR3 is TGTGCCAGCAACGTCGGACGGGGAAGCCGCGCCAATCAGCCCCAGCATTTT. The V call is TRBV5-5, the J call TRBJ1-5; no firm D call. Between the trimmed V and J ends, which lost 6 bases and 3 bases, there was a span of 22 bases. The length of the CDR3 is 17 residues. Germline values: CDR1 SGHKS, CDR2 YYEKEE (reference sequence).

This sequence joins TRBV28 and TRBJ1-2; TRBD1 aligns across 7 bases. Germline values: CDR1 MDHEN, CDR2 SYDVKM. V lost 7 bases to trimming and J lost 7 bases; unmatched junction nucleotides: 9. CDR3 length equals 13 residues. The CDR3 is CASTADRRFGYTF. DNA of the CDR3: TGTGCCAGCACCGCGGACAGGCGGTTTGGCTACACCTTC.

This sequence joins TRBV19 and TRBJ2-3, with 7 nucleotides matching TRBD2. This CDR3 comprises 16 residues. Per the germline V gene, CDR1 is LNHDA and CDR2 is SQIVND (reference sequence). J gave up 2 bases and V 3 bases, and 8 bases lay outside the gene matches. DNA of the CDR3: TGTGCCAGTAGTATGTGGGGGGGTGGCCCCACAGATACGCAGTATTTT. Translation: CASSMWGGGPTDTQYF.

This chain links TRBV28 with TRBJ2-7; tentatively, D is TRBD2 (5 bases). The CDR3 sequence is 16 residues long. The V end lost 5 bases, the J end lost 2 bases, and 19 bases lay between the germline ends. Germline V gene data show CDR1 as MDHEN and CDR2 as SYDVKM. Here the CDR3 reads CASSPTRASGTYEQYF. The CDR3, as DNA: TGTGCCAGCAGTCCTACCCGGGCAAGCGGAACCTACGAGCAGTACTTC. Full variable domain (outside the CDR3, taken from reference TRBV28 and TRBJ2-7): DVKVTQSSRYLVKRTGEKVFLECVQDMDHENMFWYRQDPGLGLRLIYFSYDVKMKEKGDIPEGYSVSREKKERFSLILESASTNQTSMYLCASSPTRASGTYEQYFGPGTRLTVT.

The chain combines TRBV2 with TRBJ2-5, with a tentative D call TRBD2 (6 bases). The CDR3 spans 12 residues. V lost 3 bases to trimming and J lost 7 bases, with 9 bases between them. Germline CDR1 is SNHLY and CDR2 is FYNNEI. Here the CDR3 reads CASSERGGTQYF. The CDR3 DNA is TGTGCCAGCAGTGAGCGGGGAGGGACCCAGTACTTC. Variable domain in full (rest from reference TRBV2 and TRBJ2-5): EPEVTQTPSHQVTQMGQEVILRCVPISNHLYFYWYRQILGQKVEFLVSFYNNEISEKSEIFDDQFSVERPDGSNFTLKIRSTKLEDSAMYFCASSERGGTQYFGPGTRLLVL.